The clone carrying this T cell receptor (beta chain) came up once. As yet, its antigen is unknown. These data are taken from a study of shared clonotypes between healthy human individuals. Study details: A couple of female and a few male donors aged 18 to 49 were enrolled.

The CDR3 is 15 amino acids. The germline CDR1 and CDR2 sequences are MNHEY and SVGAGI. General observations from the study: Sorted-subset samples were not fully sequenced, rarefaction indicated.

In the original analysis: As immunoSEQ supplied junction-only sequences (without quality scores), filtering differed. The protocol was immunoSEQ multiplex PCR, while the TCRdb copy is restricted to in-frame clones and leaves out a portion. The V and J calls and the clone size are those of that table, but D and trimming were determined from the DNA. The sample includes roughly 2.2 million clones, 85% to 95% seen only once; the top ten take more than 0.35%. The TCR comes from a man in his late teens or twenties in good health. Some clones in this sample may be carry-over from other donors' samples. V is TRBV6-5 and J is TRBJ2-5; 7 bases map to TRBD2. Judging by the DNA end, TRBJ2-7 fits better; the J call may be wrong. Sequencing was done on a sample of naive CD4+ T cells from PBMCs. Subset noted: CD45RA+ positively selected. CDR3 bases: TGTGCCAGCAGTTACATTGGGGGGGGTGCCTACGAGCAGTACTTC. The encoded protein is CASSYIGGGAYEQYF.